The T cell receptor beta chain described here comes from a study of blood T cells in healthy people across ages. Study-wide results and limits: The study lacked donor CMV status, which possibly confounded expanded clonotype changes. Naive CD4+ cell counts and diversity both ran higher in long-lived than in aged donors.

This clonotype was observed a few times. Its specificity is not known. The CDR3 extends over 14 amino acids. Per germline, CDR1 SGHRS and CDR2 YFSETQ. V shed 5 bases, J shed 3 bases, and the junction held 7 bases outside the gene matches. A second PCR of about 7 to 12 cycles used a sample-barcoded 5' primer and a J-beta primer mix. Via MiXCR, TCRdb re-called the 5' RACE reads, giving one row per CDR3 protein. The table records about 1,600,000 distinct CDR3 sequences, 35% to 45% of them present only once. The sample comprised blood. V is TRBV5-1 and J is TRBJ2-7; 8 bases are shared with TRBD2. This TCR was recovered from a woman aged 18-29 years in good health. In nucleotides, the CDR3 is TGCGCCAGCAGTCTCGGGAGGGCAAACTACGAGCAGTACTTC. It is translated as CASSLGRANYEQYF.